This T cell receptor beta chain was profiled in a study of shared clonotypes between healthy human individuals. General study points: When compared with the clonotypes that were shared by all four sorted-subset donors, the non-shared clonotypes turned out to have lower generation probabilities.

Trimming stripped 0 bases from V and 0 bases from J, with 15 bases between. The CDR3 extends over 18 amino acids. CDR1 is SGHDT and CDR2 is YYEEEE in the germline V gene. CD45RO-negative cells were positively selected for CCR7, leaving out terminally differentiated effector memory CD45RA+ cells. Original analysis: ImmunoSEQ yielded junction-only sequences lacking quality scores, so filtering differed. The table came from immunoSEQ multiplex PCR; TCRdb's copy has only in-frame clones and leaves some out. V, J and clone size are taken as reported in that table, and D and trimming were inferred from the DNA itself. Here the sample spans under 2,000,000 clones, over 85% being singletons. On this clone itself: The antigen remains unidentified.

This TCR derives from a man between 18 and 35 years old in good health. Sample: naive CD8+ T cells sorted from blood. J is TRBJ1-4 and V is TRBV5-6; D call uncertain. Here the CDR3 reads CASSLATGSGATNEKLFF. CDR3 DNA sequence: TGTGCCAGCAGCTTGGCCACCGGGTCGGGAGCAACTAATGAAAAACTGTTTTTT.